This entry describes one T cell receptor beta chain. This clone was picked up one time. What this receptor recognizes is not known. The input lacks base qualities; no much larger clone sits a single base away. The data derive from a study of blood T cell repertoires in COVID-19 (dated by TCRdb to 2020 to 2022). About the investigation overall: Samples covering the acute and convalescent phases of COVID-19 were provided by collaborators in the United States, Italy and Spain. The prospective study material was composed of cDNA or gDNA derived from T cells, B-cell-depleted T cells, or PBMCs. Subjects who had been exposed to COVID-19, were actively infected with it, or had recovered from it provided the deeply sampled blood TCRbeta repertoires that made up the dataset. A freely available public database, intended as a resource for researchers studying the immune response to SARS-CoV-2, is where the repertoires were released. Samples were obtained from the ongoing ImmuneRACE study (first 160 participants) and from about 1,300 subjects provided by 6 global collaborators. A de-identified subject ID, COVID-19 status, age in years and sex were almost always included in the sample metadata. Where available, HLA class I and class II types were obtained from metadata supplied by the sample provider rather than from assay-based typing.

TCRbeta CDR3 regions were amplified from genomic DNA by means of the immunoSEQ Assay, a bias-controlled multiplex PCR. The paper's data handling went like this. Within the assay, amplification of reference gene primers was used to estimate how many nucleated cells each sample contained. To quantify the absolute abundance of each unique TCRbeta CDR3 rearrangement, sequence reads were collapsed and filtered. For each sample, productive Simpson clonality was calculated as the square root of Simpson's diversity index over productive rearrangements. TCRdb provides this immuneACCESS table in a form limited to in-frame rearrangements. Some clones are lacking; in checked studies, under half of them reflect an unresolved V gene, and why the rest are absent is not known. The D gene and trimming were derived from the DNA, and the V and J assignments and clone size from that table. This sample holds around 250,000 clones; roughly 84% were observed only once. 1.5% of the sample lies in the top ten.

The investigation overall reported the following: Clinical and demographic metadata were provided uncurated, with the amount varying by source and participant.

There are 16 amino acids in the CDR3, from cysteine to phenylalanine inclusive. Of the read, only the CDR3 DNA is kept; its 48 bases are in frame from base 1. CDR1 and CDR2 are drawn from the germline V gene (reference sequence): SGHNT, YYREEE. V and J are truncated by 0 bases and 2 bases respectively, leaving an intervening sequence of 13 bases. A second Seattle source provided samples from volunteer blood donors who had recovered from COVID-19. Each collaborating institution followed its own protocols to collect whole blood in K2EDTA tubes. Collaborator samples were shipped for TCRbeta analysis as frozen whole blood, isolated PBMCs, or DNA extracted from either sample type.

This receptor was obtained from a woman aged 40 to 50 who had recovered from COVID-19. The chain uses TRBV5-4 and TRBJ2-3; TRBD2 could be the D gene, as 6 bases match. The sequenced sample consisted of peripheral blood. The bases are TGTGCCAGCAGCTTGGCCCGCGGGGTGAACACAGATACGCAGTATTTT. It encodes CASSLARGVNTDTQYF.